The rows below give T cell receptor beta chains drawn from one sample of a study of Graves' ophthalmopathy and Graves' hyperthyroidism. TCRdb called the multiplex PCR reads again in MiXCR, with one record for every CDR3 protein. The sample carries about 500,000 distinct CDR3 sequences, around 14% recorded once. Input material: blood. These receptors were taken from a woman in her thirties with Graves' ophthalmopathy. Both conserved end residues are part of each CDR3. The D gene is left open where the match is weak. For some rows the clone size is stated as once, few or many, or as a class when expanded; others skip it.

v_call: TRBV12-3/TRBV12-4; d_call: -; clone_size: -; cdr3_length: 13; j_call: TRBJ1-1; cdr3_nt: TGTGCCAGCAGCCAACCAGGTGGCACTGAAGCTTTCTTT; cdr3_aa: CASSQPGGTEAFF
v_call: TRBV6-1; d_call: -; clone_size: few; cdr3_length: 14; j_call: TRBJ1-6; cdr3_nt: TGTGCCAGCAGTGAAGTAGGGGCTGATTCACCCCTCCACTTT; cdr3_aa: CASSEVGADSPLHF
v_call: TRBV12-3/TRBV12-4; d_call: -; clone_size: many; cdr3_length: 12; j_call: TRBJ2-5; cdr3_nt: TGTGCCAGCACCAGGGGCCAAGAGACCCAGTACTTC; cdr3_aa: CASTRGQETQYF
v_call: TRBV20-1; d_call: TRBD1; clone_size: many; cdr3_length: 16; j_call: TRBJ1-5; cdr3_nt: TGCAGTGCTAGACCATTCGGGACAGGGAGCAATCAGCCCCAGCATTTT; cdr3_aa: CSARPFGTGSNQPQHF
v_call: TRBV2; d_call: -; clone_size: -; cdr3_length: 14; j_call: TRBJ1-3; cdr3_nt: TGTGCCAGCGTCTCGGGGAGCTCTGGAAACACCATATATTTT; cdr3_aa: CASVSGSSGNTIYF
v_call: TRBV20-1; d_call: -; clone_size: many; cdr3_length: 15; j_call: TRBJ1-5; cdr3_nt: TGCAGTGCTAATCTAAAAGGGACTGAGTATCAGCCCCAGCATTTT; cdr3_aa: CSANLKGTEYQPQHF
v_call: TRBV7-2; d_call: TRBD1; clone_size: many; cdr3_length: 15; j_call: TRBJ1-2; cdr3_nt: TGTGCCAGCAGCTCCGGACAGGCGCCGACCTATGGCTACACCTTC; cdr3_aa: CASSSGQAPTYGYTF
v_call: TRBV5-1; d_call: -; clone_size: many; cdr3_length: 14; j_call: TRBJ1-5; cdr3_nt: TGCGCCAGCAGCTTATCGGGGCCCAATCAGCCCCAGCATTTT; cdr3_aa: CASSLSGPNQPQHF
v_call: TRBV20-1; d_call: -; clone_size: many; cdr3_length: 13; j_call: TRBJ1-2; cdr3_nt: TGCAGTGCAACGACATGGGGGGATTATGGCTACACCTTC; cdr3_aa: CSATTWGDYGYTF
v_call: TRBV2; d_call: -; clone_size: few; cdr3_length: 15; j_call: TRBJ2-2; cdr3_nt: TGTGCCAGCAGTGTAGAGCGGACGAACACCGGGGAGCTGTTTTTT; cdr3_aa: CASSVERTNTGELFF
v_call: TRBV29-1; d_call: -; clone_size: many; cdr3_length: 11; j_call: TRBJ1-2; cdr3_nt: TGCAGCGTTGAAGATCCGGGTGGCTACACCTTC; cdr3_aa: CSVEDPGGYTF
v_call: TRBV5-1; d_call: -; clone_size: -; cdr3_length: 13; j_call: TRBJ1-1; cdr3_nt: TGCGCCAGCAGCTTGGAGACAGGCACTGAAGCTTTCTTT; cdr3_aa: CASSLETGTEAFF
v_call: TRBV15; d_call: -; clone_size: many; cdr3_length: 14; j_call: TRBJ1-1; cdr3_nt: TGTGCCACCACCAGACGGACACTGAACACTGAAGCTTTCTTT; cdr3_aa: CATTRRTLNTEAFF
v_call: TRBV18; d_call: TRBD1; clone_size: many; cdr3_length: 14; j_call: TRBJ1-5; cdr3_nt: TGTGCCAGCAGCCCCGGGACAGCTAATCAGCCCCAGCATTTT; cdr3_aa: CASSPGTANQPQHF
v_call: TRBV12-3/TRBV12-4; d_call: TRBD1; clone_size: many; cdr3_length: 16; j_call: TRBJ1-2; cdr3_nt: TGTGCCAGCAGTAAGCAGGCAGGGGGCGCAAGCTATGGCTACACCTTC; cdr3_aa: CASSKQAGGASYGYTF
v_call: TRBV9; d_call: -; clone_size: few; cdr3_length: 14; j_call: TRBJ2-5; cdr3_nt: TGTGCCAGCAGCGTAGATGGGTGGGGAGAGACCCAGTACTTC; cdr3_aa: CASSVDGWGETQYF
v_call: TRBV12-3/TRBV12-4; d_call: -; clone_size: many; cdr3_length: 15; j_call: TRBJ1-1; cdr3_nt: TGTGCCAGCAGTTTAGGTTTGGGGCAGAACACTGAAGCTTTCTTT; cdr3_aa: CASSLGLGQNTEAFF
v_call: TRBV2; d_call: -; clone_size: many; cdr3_length: 14; j_call: TRBJ1-2; cdr3_nt: TGTGCCAGCAGTGAGGGGTTTCTTAACTATGGCTACACCTTC; cdr3_aa: CASSEGFLNYGYTF
v_call: TRBV28; d_call: -; clone_size: many; cdr3_length: 12; j_call: TRBJ1-2; cdr3_nt: TGTGCCAGCAGTTTTGGAGAGAGGGGCTACACCTTC; cdr3_aa: CASSFGERGYTF
v_call: TRBV7-8; d_call: -; clone_size: many; cdr3_length: 13; j_call: TRBJ1-6; cdr3_nt: TGTGCCAGCAGCCATCGACAGTCTTCGGCCCTCCACTTT; cdr3_aa: CASSHRQSSALHF
v_call: TRBV10-3; d_call: -; clone_size: many; cdr3_length: 12; j_call: TRBJ2-5; cdr3_nt: TGTGCCATCAACGACAGGGAGGGGACCCAGTACTTC; cdr3_aa: CAINDREGTQYF
v_call: TRBV27; d_call: TRBD1; clone_size: many; cdr3_length: 15; j_call: TRBJ2-7; cdr3_nt: TGTGCCAGCAGTCCAACCGGGACAGACTCCTACGAGCAGTACTTC; cdr3_aa: CASSPTGTDSYEQYF
v_call: TRBV20-1; d_call: -; clone_size: many; cdr3_length: 13; j_call: TRBJ1-2; cdr3_nt: TGCAGTGCCCCGACAGACCCTAACTATGGCTACACCTTC; cdr3_aa: CSAPTDPNYGYTF
v_call: TRBV6-1; d_call: -; clone_size: many; cdr3_length: 16; j_call: TRBJ1-2; cdr3_nt: TGTGCCAGCAGTGCAGAAGGTGACTCGGAGGGCTATGGCTACACCTTC; cdr3_aa: CASSAEGDSEGYGYTF
v_call: TRBV3-1; d_call: TRBD1; clone_size: -; cdr3_length: 15; j_call: TRBJ2-2; cdr3_nt: TGTGCCAGCAGGACCTCCGGGACAGAAACCGGGGAGCTGTTTTTT; cdr3_aa: CASRTSGTETGELFF
v_call: TRBV28; d_call: -; clone_size: once; cdr3_length: 14; j_call: TRBJ1-2; cdr3_nt: TGTGCCAGCACTACCACGGGGATCCACTATGGCTACACCTTC; cdr3_aa: CASTTTGIHYGYTF
v_call: TRBV6-5; d_call: -; clone_size: few; cdr3_length: 14; j_call: TRBJ2-7; cdr3_nt: TGTGCCAGCAGTTCCCTTGGACGGTCCTACGAGCAGTACTTC; cdr3_aa: CASSSLGRSYEQYF
v_call: TRBV30; d_call: -; clone_size: -; cdr3_length: 14; j_call: TRBJ1-6; cdr3_nt: TGTGCCTGGAGGATGAGCTCCTATAATTCACCCCTCCACTTT; cdr3_aa: CAWRMSSYNSPLHF
v_call: TRBV28; d_call: -; clone_size: -; cdr3_length: 16; j_call: TRBJ2-2; cdr3_nt: TGTGCCAGCATGGTGTTTGGGCAGGGAAACGCCGGGGAGCTGTTTTTT; cdr3_aa: CASMVFGQGNAGELFF
v_call: TRBV11-1; d_call: TRBD1; clone_size: few; cdr3_length: 16; j_call: TRBJ2-7; cdr3_nt: TGTGCCAGCAACCCAGCCGCGGGACAGGGTTTCTCCGAGCAGTACTTC; cdr3_aa: CASNPAAGQGFSEQYF
v_call: TRBV28; d_call: -; clone_size: -; cdr3_length: 13; j_call: TRBJ1-1; cdr3_nt: TGTGCCAGCATCTTGACGGCAAACACTGAAGCTTTCTTT; cdr3_aa: CASILTANTEAFF
v_call: TRBV12-3/TRBV12-4; d_call: -; clone_size: many; cdr3_length: 16; j_call: TRBJ1-6; cdr3_nt: TGTGCCAGCAGTTTAGGAGAGGGGATTCATAATTCACCCCTCCACTTT; cdr3_aa: CASSLGEGIHNSPLHF
v_call: TRBV6-5; d_call: -; clone_size: many; cdr3_length: 13; j_call: TRBJ1-5; cdr3_nt: TGTGCCAGCAGTTCTCCGGGTAATCAGCCCCAGCATTTT; cdr3_aa: CASSSPGNQPQHF
v_call: TRBV6-5; d_call: -; clone_size: few; cdr3_length: 15; j_call: TRBJ1-6; cdr3_nt: TGTGCCAGCAGTTACGGGAGCTCCTATAATTCACCCCTCCACTTT; cdr3_aa: CASSYGSSYNSPLHF
v_call: TRBV4-1; d_call: -; clone_size: -; cdr3_length: 15; j_call: TRBJ1-1; cdr3_nt: TGCGCCAGCAGCCAAGATCCTAGGTGCGGATCTGAAGCTTTCTTT; cdr3_aa: CASSQDPRCGSEAFF
v_call: TRBV12-3/TRBV12-4; d_call: -; clone_size: many; cdr3_length: 13; j_call: TRBJ1-5; cdr3_nt: TGTGCCAGCAGTTTCCCTAGCAATCAGCCCCAGCATTTT; cdr3_aa: CASSFPSNQPQHF
v_call: TRBV24-1; d_call: TRBD1; clone_size: many; cdr3_length: 14; j_call: TRBJ1-1; cdr3_nt: TGTGCCACCAGTGATGACAGGGGGTGCACTGAAGCTTTCTTT; cdr3_aa: CATSDDRGCTEAFF
v_call: TRBV7-9; d_call: TRBD2; clone_size: many; cdr3_length: 15; j_call: TRBJ2-7; cdr3_nt: TGTGCCAGCAGCTACCGACTAGCGGGAATATACGAGCAGTACTTC; cdr3_aa: CASSYRLAGIYEQYF
v_call: TRBV4-1; d_call: -; clone_size: many; cdr3_length: 14; j_call: TRBJ1-6; cdr3_nt: TGCGCCAGCAGCCAAGAAAGAGTAGATTCACCCCTCCACTTT; cdr3_aa: CASSQERVDSPLHF
v_call: TRBV28; d_call: TRBD2; clone_size: many; cdr3_length: 15; j_call: TRBJ2-7; cdr3_nt: TGTGCCAGCAGTTTGCCTAGCGGGAGTTTCTACGAGCAGTACTTC; cdr3_aa: CASSLPSGSFYEQYF
v_call: TRBV12-3/TRBV12-4; d_call: -; clone_size: many; cdr3_length: 15; j_call: TRBJ2-2; cdr3_nt: TGTGCCAGCATTCGAGACCGCGATTCCACCGGGGAGCTGTTTTTT; cdr3_aa: CASIRDRDSTGELFF
v_call: TRBV20-1; d_call: -; clone_size: many; cdr3_length: 13; j_call: TRBJ2-7; cdr3_nt: TGCAGTGCTAGAGCCCAAGGGACCTACGAGCAGTACTTC; cdr3_aa: CSARAQGTYEQYF
v_call: TRBV24-1; d_call: -; clone_size: many; cdr3_length: 13; j_call: TRBJ2-7; cdr3_nt: TGTGCCACCAGTGATCCGGGACACTACGAGCAGTACTTC; cdr3_aa: CATSDPGHYEQYF
v_call: TRBV11-2; d_call: -; clone_size: -; cdr3_length: 14; j_call: TRBJ1-4; cdr3_nt: TGTGCCAGCAGCAGGCAACAGGGAGGCGAAAAACTGTTTTTT; cdr3_aa: CASSRQQGGEKLFF
v_call: TRBV12-3/TRBV12-4; d_call: -; clone_size: many; cdr3_length: 14; j_call: TRBJ2-7; cdr3_nt: TGTGCCAGCTCTCCCGGAGGCAGGGAATACGAGCAGTACTTC; cdr3_aa: CASSPGGREYEQYF
v_call: TRBV6-5; d_call: TRBD1; clone_size: many; cdr3_length: 16; j_call: TRBJ2-7; cdr3_nt: TGTGCCAGCAGCGGGACAGGGATGAGTAGGACCTACGAGCAGTACTTC; cdr3_aa: CASSGTGMSRTYEQYF
v_call: TRBV6-1; d_call: -; clone_size: -; cdr3_length: 14; j_call: TRBJ1-2; cdr3_nt: TGTGCCAGCGCCCAGTCGGGACTTAACTATGGCTACACCTTC; cdr3_aa: CASAQSGLNYGYTF
v_call: TRBV6-2/TRBV6-3; d_call: -; clone_size: few; cdr3_length: 12; j_call: TRBJ2-2; cdr3_nt: TGTGCCAGCAGTTACGGCGCCGGGGAGCCGTGTTTT; cdr3_aa: CASSYGAGEPCF
v_call: TRBV2; d_call: TRBD2; clone_size: -; cdr3_length: 15; j_call: TRBJ2-2; cdr3_nt: TGTGCCAGCAGTGAGGGGGGGTTCTACACCGGGGAGCTGTTTTTT; cdr3_aa: CASSEGGFYTGELFF
v_call: TRBV5-1; d_call: -; clone_size: many; cdr3_length: 16; j_call: TRBJ2-2; cdr3_nt: TGCGCCAGCAGCTTGGGATTGGACCGAAGCACCGGGGAGCTGTTTTTT; cdr3_aa: CASSLGLDRSTGELFF
v_call: TRBV6-1; d_call: -; clone_size: many; cdr3_length: 18; j_call: TRBJ2-5; cdr3_nt: TGTGCCAGCAGTGCCCAAGGGGGTTGGGGGGTGCTCCAAGAGACCCAGTACTTC; cdr3_aa: CASSAQGGWGVLQETQYF
v_call: TRBV20-1; d_call: -; clone_size: many; cdr3_length: 14; j_call: TRBJ1-1; cdr3_nt: TGCAGTGCAAGGGGAAAGGGCCCTAACACTGAAGCTTTCTTT; cdr3_aa: CSARGKGPNTEAFF
v_call: TRBV28; d_call: TRBD1; clone_size: many; cdr3_length: 14; j_call: TRBJ1-1; cdr3_nt: TGTGCCAGCGGATCCCCGGGACAGGGATTTGAAGCTTTCTTT; cdr3_aa: CASGSPGQGFEAFF
v_call: TRBV20-1; d_call: -; clone_size: -; cdr3_length: 11; j_call: TRBJ2-7; cdr3_nt: TGCAGTGCTAGCGTCGGCTACGAGCAGTACTTC; cdr3_aa: CSASVGYEQYF
v_call: TRBV29-1; d_call: -; clone_size: -; cdr3_length: 12; j_call: TRBJ2-7; cdr3_nt: TGCAGCGTCGGGCTAGGACCCTACGAGCAGTACTTC; cdr3_aa: CSVGLGPYEQYF
v_call: TRBV9; d_call: TRBD1; clone_size: many; cdr3_length: 15; j_call: TRBJ1-1; cdr3_nt: TGTGCCAGCAGCGCGACAGGGCATGGGAACACTGAAGCTTTCTTT; cdr3_aa: CASSATGHGNTEAFF
v_call: TRBV24-1; d_call: -; clone_size: once; cdr3_length: 13; j_call: TRBJ1-1; cdr3_nt: TGTGCCACCGCGAAGGCGGGACAACCTGAAGCTTTCTTT; cdr3_aa: CATAKAGQPEAFF
v_call: TRBV10-3; d_call: -; clone_size: many; cdr3_length: 13; j_call: TRBJ1-2; cdr3_nt: TGTGCCATCAGTGAAAAGGCGATCGTTGGCTACACCTTC; cdr3_aa: CAISEKAIVGYTF
v_call: TRBV6-1; d_call: -; clone_size: -; cdr3_length: 13; j_call: TRBJ1-1; cdr3_nt: TGTGCCAGCAGGGCTGGACCGGACACTGAAGCTTTCTTT; cdr3_aa: CASRAGPDTEAFF
v_call: TRBV5-8; d_call: -; clone_size: few; cdr3_length: 15; j_call: TRBJ1-3; cdr3_nt: TGTGCCAGCAGCTTCGGACAGAGCTCTGGAAACACCATATATTTT; cdr3_aa: CASSFGQSSGNTIYF